The 3 T cell receptor beta chains in this list originate from one sample, sequenced in a study of patients and donors after allogeneic stem cell transplantation. TCRdb redid the calling of the RT-PCR reads with MiXCR, one entry per CDR3 protein. The profile shows about 150,000 distinct CDR3 sequences, approximately 40% of them singletons. Specimen: blood, either unsorted or a sorted T cell fraction (not recorded which). The receptors come from a human donor who was either an allogeneic HSCT recipient or a stem cell or donor lymphocyte infusion donor (not recorded which). It is not recorded whose cells these are; they may come from a transplant donor.

The chain links TRBV12-3 or TRBV12-4 to TRBJ1-5, with D hard to call. V gave up 6 bases and J gave up 7 bases, with 19 bases separating them. The CDR3 has 15 amino acids. The CDR3 coding sequence is TGTGCCAGCAGGCCGTCCCGGGTGAAGGGCCAGCCCCAGCATTTT. It translates to CASRPSRVKGQPQHF.

This clonotype has more than one count but fewer than ten. V and J are TRBV20-1 and TRBJ1-2; maybe TRBD1 (5 bases). The V gene lost 0 bases and the J gene lost 5 bases, with 19 bases spanning the gap. CDR3 length: 16 residues. CDR1 DFQATT and CDR2 SNEGSKA come from the germline V gene (reference sequence). The CDR3 region has the DNA TGCAGTGCTAGAGAAAGGGGCGACCTCAGTGGGTATGGCTACACCTTC. This encodes CSARERGDLSGYGYTF.

This clonotype was observed once. This chain links TRBV5-5 with TRBJ2-1; D gene ambiguous. The CDR3 sequence is 15 residues long. V dropped 0 bases and J dropped 3 bases, with 10 bases sitting between them. Germline-derived CDR1 and CDR2 are SGHKS and YYEKEE (reference sequence). The CDR3, as DNA: TGTGCCAGCAGCTTGGAGGTTTCCCTCTACAATGAGCAGTTCTTC. The encoded protein is CASSLEVSLYNEQFF.